The rows below give T cell receptor beta chains drawn from one sample of a study of blood T cells in healthy people across ages. TCRdb passed the 5' RACE reads through MiXCR, listing each CDR3 protein once. The sample contains roughly 570,000 distinct CDR3 sequences, 25% to 30% of which appear only once. Sequenced: blood. These receptors were obtained from a woman in her sixties or seventies in good health. Both conserved end residues are part of each CDR3. The D gene is left open where the match is weak. Clone sizes are given selectively: once, few, many, or a class where the clone is expanded.

TRBV6-2/TRBV6-3	TRBJ2-3	many	-	TGTGCCAGCAGTGAGGGATATACTACCACAGATACGCAGTATTTT	CASSEGYTTTDTQYF
TRBV18	TRBJ1-1	once	-	TGTGCCAGCTCTACGATTGGGACTGAAGCTTTCTTT	CASSTIGTEAFF
TRBV27	TRBJ2-7	few	-	TGTGCCAGCAGGCCATACGAGGGGTCCTACGAGCAGTACTTC	CASRPYEGSYEQYF
TRBV7-3	TRBJ1-2	-	TRBD1	TGTGCCAGCAGTTTTACCCCGGGACAGGGGGCATATGGCTACACCTTC	CASSFTPGQGAYGYTF
TRBV29-1	TRBJ2-7	-	TRBD2	TGCAGCCTTTGGGAGGGAGCCTACGAGCAGTACTTC	CSLWEGAYEQYF
TRBV2	TRBJ1-2	many	-	TGTGCCAGCAGTGCGCGGCCCCGCAACTATGGCTACACCTTC	CASSARPRNYGYTF
TRBV5-1	TRBJ1-4	few	-	TGCGCCAGCAGCTTTTTTTTAGGGTCAACTAATGAAAAACTGTTTTTT	CASSFFLGSTNEKLFF
TRBV27	TRBJ1-2	-	-	TGTGCCAGCAGTCCCCAAGTGTACGGCGATGGCTACACCTTC	CASSPQVYGDGYTF
TRBV7-3	TRBJ2-7	few	TRBD1	TGTGCCAGCAGCTTAAATCCCGGGACAGGGGGCGAGCAGTACTTC	CASSLNPGTGGEQYF
TRBV3-1	TRBJ2-1	-	TRBD2	TGTGCCAGCAGCCAAGAGGGACTAGCGGGGGACCAATACAATGAGCAGTTCTTC	CASSQEGLAGDQYNEQFF
TRBV6-2/TRBV6-3	TRBJ2-1	-	-	TGTGCCAGTTCAGGGGCAGGCTCCTACAATGAGCAGTTCTTC	CASSGAGSYNEQFF
TRBV7-9	TRBJ1-2	-	TRBD1	TGTGCCAGCAGCTTAGACCGGACAGGCTATGGCTACACCTTC	CASSLDRTGYGYTF
TRBV9	TRBJ1-1	few	-	TGTGCCAGCAGCGCTACCTTTATCGCTGAAGCTTTCTTT	CASSATFIAEAFF
TRBV25-1	TRBJ2-3	few	-	TGTGCCAGCAGACCCCCCGGCCAGGGCACTAGCACAGATACGCAGTATTTT	CASRPPGQGTSTDTQYF
TRBV12-3/TRBV12-4	TRBJ1-3	-	TRBD1	TGTGCCAGCAGCAGGGACAGGAGAAACACCATATATTTT	CASSRDRRNTIYF
TRBV6-2/TRBV6-3	TRBJ1-1	-	TRBD1	TGTGCCAGCGGGCGCAGGACAGGAGCGAACACTGAAGCTTTCTTT	CASGRRTGANTEAFF
TRBV6-5	TRBJ2-7	-	TRBD1	TGTGCCAGCAGGAGGGACAGCCTCTACGAGCAGTACTTC	CASRRDSLYEQYF
TRBV6-1	TRBJ2-1	-	TRBD2	TGTGCCAGCAGGGGACTAGCGGGGGGGCCGTCTTACAATGAGCAGTTCTTC	CASRGLAGGPSYNEQFF
TRBV15	TRBJ1-2	few	-	TGTGCCACCAGCAGGGGGGACGGTGGCTACACCTTC	CATSRGDGGYTF
TRBV29-1	TRBJ1-1	-	-	TGCAGCGCCAGCAGGAATAGGGGGAACACTGAAGCTTTCTTT	CSASRNRGNTEAFF
TRBV7-2	TRBJ2-5	few	TRBD2	TGTGCCTGCAGCTTATCCCCCGGGACTAGCGCGTTCTTC	CACSLSPGTSAFF
TRBV20-1	TRBJ1-2	few	-	TGCAGTGCTAGTCCCGCCAGGGTTAACTATGGCTACACCTTC	CSASPARVNYGYTF
TRBV7-9	TRBJ2-5	few	-	TGTGCCAGCAGCTTAACTATGGAGACCCAGTACTTC	CASSLTMETQYF
TRBV20-1	TRBJ1-2	-	-	TGCAGTGCCTCCCGGGGGGCGGATGGCTACACCTTC	CSASRGADGYTF
TRBV20-1	TRBJ2-5	-	TRBD2	TGCAGTGCTAGGGTGACCCCGGGACTAGAGGGAGAGACCCAGTACTTC	CSARVTPGLEGETQYF
TRBV4-2	TRBJ1-2	few	-	TGTGCCAGCAGCCAAAGTTACCGGGACACCGCCTATGGCTACACCTTC	CASSQSYRDTAYGYTF
TRBV6-5	TRBJ2-5	-	TRBD1	TGTGCCAGCTGGTGGAGGGACAGGGGTGTGGAGACCCAGTACTTC	CASWWRDRGVETQYF
TRBV12-3/TRBV12-4	TRBJ1-1	few	-	TGTGCCAGTAACAGGGAATCGTGGGCTGAAGCTTTCTTT	CASNRESWAEAFF
TRBV4-3	TRBJ2-1	many	-	TGCGCCAGCAGCCGGCAATGGGACAACTACAATGAGCAGTTCTTC	CASSRQWDNYNEQFF
TRBV29-1	TRBJ1-1	-	-	TGCAGCGTGAATGAAGGCCACCACATGAACACTGAAGCTTTCTTT	CSVNEGHHMNTEAFF
TRBV12-3/TRBV12-4	TRBJ2-1	few	-	TGTGCCAGCTCCCCCTCAAAGAATGAGCAGTTCTTC	CASSPSKNEQFF
TRBV3-1	TRBJ2-7	-	-	TGTGCCAGCAGCCAAGAGGTGGGTGATCTCTTCGGCGAGCAGTACTTC	CASSQEVGDLFGEQYF
TRBV20-1	TRBJ1-4	few	-	TGCAGTGCTAGAGATCCCGGACGGGGGGAAAAACTGTTTTTT	CSARDPGRGEKLFF
TRBV4-1	TRBJ2-1	-	-	TGCGCCAGCAGCCAAGAGCCATATGAGCAGTTCTTC	CASSQEPYEQFF
TRBV5-1	TRBJ1-1	-	-	TGCGCCAGCAGCTTGGTAGAGGGGTTGGGCACTGAAGCTTTCTTT	CASSLVEGLGTEAFF
TRBV14	TRBJ2-5	-	-	TGTGCCAGCAGCCAAGGGTGGAGTAGCGCCCTTGGGGAGACCCAGTACTTC	CASSQGWSSALGETQYF
TRBV7-2	TRBJ1-2	-	-	TGTGCCAGCAGCTCTCCAGGTGGGATCTATGGCTACACCTTC	CASSSPGGIYGYTF